The text below deals with one T cell receptor (beta chain). The antigen is not known. This record comes from a study of blood T cells in healthy people across ages. Study outcomes and limitations: The fall in TCR beta diversity per million T cells was roughly linear with age.

A sample-barcoded 5' primer and a J-beta primer mix were used in a second PCR of roughly 7 to 11 cycles. TCRdb re-called the 5' RACE reads with MiXCR, one entry per CDR3 protein. The table shows 700,000 to 850,000 distinct CDR3 sequences, with 35% to 40% occurring only once. V gave up 5 bases and J gave up 8 bases, with 13 bases separating them. This CDR3 comprises 13 residues. The clonotype originates from a man aged 18 to 30 in good health. Sequencing used blood. The chain has TRBV12-3 or TRBV12-4 and TRBJ2-1; D is unresolved. The CDR3 here is CASSPGVHHEQFF. For the CDR3, the DNA is TGTGCCAGCAGTCCTGGAGTCCACCATGAGCAGTTCTTC.